A selection of T cell receptor beta chains follows, all from one sample in a study of cytomegalovirus exposure and HLA in healthy donors. Here immunoSEQ multiplex PCR was the method, and the copy in TCRdb shows in-frame clones only, minus some. The sample includes about 130,000 clones, over 90% of them seen just once. The sample taken for sequencing was PBMCs. The receptors were gathered from a woman aged 18-35 years in good health and CMV-seronegative. The CDR3 runs from the conserved cysteine through the conserved F or W. The D gene is left open where the match is weak. The size of a clone is reported for some rows only, either as once, few or many, or as a class for expanded clones.

J gene: TRBJ1-1
clone size: .
D gene: TRBD1
V gene: TRBV6-1
CDR3 DNA: TGTGCCGGCCGACAGGGGGTGAACACTGAAGCTTTCTTT
CDR3 protein: CAGRQGVNTEAFF

J gene: TRBJ1-1
clone size: .
D gene: TRBD1
V gene: TRBV5-1
CDR3 DNA: TGCGCCAGCAGCTTGGTACAGGGGGACACTGAAGCTTTCTTT
CDR3 protein: CASSLVQGDTEAFF

J gene: TRBJ1-4
clone size: .
D gene: .
V gene: TRBV27
CDR3 DNA: TGTGCCAGCAGTTCTCCCGGCGGTAATGAAAAACTGTTTTTT
CDR3 protein: CASSSPGGNEKLFF

J gene: TRBJ1-1
clone size: .
D gene: .
V gene: TRBV27
CDR3 DNA: TGTGCCAGCAGTGCCGAAAACAGGGCCCGGGCTTTCTTT
CDR3 protein: CASSAENRARAFF

J gene: TRBJ1-2
clone size: few
D gene: .
V gene: TRBV10-3
CDR3 DNA: TGTGCCATCAACACAGAGGGCTATGGCTACACCTTC
CDR3 protein: CAINTEGYGYTF

J gene: TRBJ2-1
clone size: .
D gene: .
V gene: TRBV2
CDR3 DNA: TGTGCCGGACAACCAGGCTACCCTTCCTACAATGAGCAGTTCTTC
CDR3 protein: CAGQPGYPSYNEQFF

J gene: TRBJ2-7
clone size: .
D gene: TRBD1
V gene: TRBV6-5
CDR3 DNA: TGTGCCAGCAGTTACCCAGGGGGCTACGAGCAGTACTTC
CDR3 protein: CASSYPGGYEQYF

J gene: TRBJ1-5
clone size: once
D gene: .
V gene: TRBV6-5
CDR3 DNA: TGTGCCAGCGCCCTCCGGAGCAATCAGCCCCAGCATTTT
CDR3 protein: CASALRSNQPQHF

J gene: TRBJ2-7
clone size: .
D gene: .
V gene: TRBV6-6
CDR3 DNA: TGTGCCAGCAGTCTTAGCGCGGGCTACGAGCAGTACTTC
CDR3 protein: CASSLSAGYEQYF

J gene: TRBJ1-2
clone size: .
D gene: .
V gene: TRBV30
CDR3 DNA: TGTGCCTGGAGTGTAGTACGGGATCCCAATGGCTACACCTTC
CDR3 protein: CAWSVVRDPNGYTF

J gene: TRBJ2-3
clone size: .
D gene: TRBD2
V gene: TRBV11-2
CDR3 DNA: TGTGCCAGCAGCTTAGAACTAGCGGGGGACACAGATACGCAGTATTTT
CDR3 protein: CASSLELAGDTDTQYF

J gene: TRBJ2-7
clone size: medium-sized
D gene: TRBD1
V gene: TRBV6-5
CDR3 DNA: TGTGCCAGCAGTTATCGGGCGACAGGGGGCTACGAGCAGTACTTC
CDR3 protein: CASSYRATGGYEQYF

J gene: TRBJ2-3
clone size: .
D gene: .
V gene: TRBV7-2
CDR3 DNA: TGTGCCAGCAGCCAGCATTCGACTAGCACAGATACGCAGTATTTT
CDR3 protein: CASSQHSTSTDTQYF